The 20 T cell receptor beta chains listed next were all sequenced from one sample in a study of blood T cell repertoires in COVID-19. This table comes from immunoSEQ multiplex PCR, and its TCRdb copy is limited to in-frame clones, with some not included. The sample yields about 73,000 clones, roughly 84% seen once. Sequences were obtained from peripheral blood. Source of these receptors: a woman aged 55-69 years with acute or convalescent COVID-19.

V is TRBV12-5 and J is TRBJ1-4; 9 bases line up with TRBD1. Trimming took 2 bases from V and 5 from J; bases not matched to a gene: 3. The CDR3 length is 15 residues. Per germline, CDR1 LGHNT and CDR2 FRNRAP. The CDR3 sequence is CASGLWGQGNEKLFF. In DNA form, the CDR3 reads TGTGCTAGTGGTTTGTGGGGACAGGGCAATGAAAAACTGTTTTTT.

The chain couples TRBV10-1 to TRBJ1-2, with 10 positions matching TRBD1. CDR1 and CDR2 (germline): WNHNN, SYGVQD (reference sequence). This CDR3 contains 15 residues. Trimming removed 4 bases from V and 7 bases from J; junction bases left unmatched: 9. CDR3 amino acids: CASSVRDRGVGGYTF. CDR3 nucleotides: TGCGCCAGCAGTGTGAGGGACAGGGGTGTGGGTGGCTACACCTTC.

The chain joins TRBV18 to TRBJ2-1; D not certain. The CDR3 contains 15 residues. Per germline, CDR1 KGHSH and CDR2 LQKENI. V was shortened by 3 bases and J by 9 bases, with 18 bases between the two germline ends. The CDR3 region is CASSPPGPTIGEQFF. Written as DNA, the CDR3 is TGTGCCAGCTCACCCCCGGGTCCTACGATAGGTGAGCAGTTCTTC.

The chain joins TRBV3-1 (or the pseudogene TRBV3-2) to TRBJ2-4, with 9 nucleotides matching TRBD1. Germline CDR1 reads LGHDT; CDR2 reads YNNKEL (reference sequence). There are 16 residues in the CDR3. Germline trimming cut 4 bases from V and 2 bases from J; bases unmatched to any gene: 6. Here the CDR3 DNA reads TGTGCCAGCAGCCTGTCCGGGACAGGGACCAAAAACATTCAGTACTTC. Its protein product is CASSLSGTGTKNIQYF.

The V and J genes are TRBV9 and TRBJ2-7; maybe TRBD2 (6 bases). This CDR3 has 13 residues. V shed 3 bases and J shed 3 bases, with 10 bases lying between them. CDR1 is SGDLS and CDR2 is YYNGEE in the germline V gene. CDR3 region: CASSARDFYEQYF. In DNA, the CDR3 is TGTGCCAGCAGCGCGAGGGACTTCTACGAGCAGTACTTC.

This chain joins TRBV16 and TRBJ2-2, with D perhaps TRBD1 (5 bases). Germline CDR1 is KGHSY and CDR2 is FQNENV. The CDR3 runs 16 residues. Trimming took 0 bases from V and 2 from J, leaving 10 bases between them. As DNA, the CDR3 is TGTGCCAGCAGCCAATCGGGGCAGGTCAACACCGGGGAGCTGTTTTTT. It codes for CASSQSGQVNTGELFF. Together with reference TRBV16 and TRBJ2-2, the CDR3 gives the full variable domain: GEEVAQTPKHLVRGEGQKAKLYCAPIKGHSYVFWYQQVLKNEFKFLISFQNENVFDETGMPKERFSAKCLPNSPCSLEIQATKLEDSAVYFCASSQSGQVNTGELFFGEGSRLTVL.

The V and J genes are TRBV3-1 (or the pseudogene TRBV3-2) and TRBJ1-3; D is uncertain. Germline-derived CDR1 and CDR2 are LGHDT and YNNKEL (reference sequence). Trimming removed 9 bases from V and 0 bases from J, with 12 bases in between. The CDR3 contains 14 residues. The CDR3 DNA sequence: TGTGCCAGTAACGCGGGTCGCTCTGGAAACACCATATATTTT. Protein product: CASNAGRSGNTIYF.

Notes on this clone: The sample has other DNA sequences that encode this CDR3 too. The rearrangement uses TRBV5-1 and TRBJ1-1; D unclear. Per germline, CDR1 SGHRS and CDR2 YFSETQ. This CDR3 comprises 14 residues. V lost 0 bases, J lost 1 base, and 7 bases lay in between. In nucleotides, the CDR3 is TGCGCCAGCAGCTTGGGAACAGCGAACACTGAAGCTTTCTTT. Its translation: CASSLGTANTEAFF.

This chain uses TRBV3-1 (or the pseudogene TRBV3-2) with TRBJ1-1; D gene ambiguous. The V gene lost 3 bases and the J gene lost 4 bases, with 9 bases spanning the gap. This CDR3 is 13 amino acids long. In germline, CDR1 is LGHDT, CDR2 YNNKEL (reference sequence). The CDR3 DNA reads TGTGCCAGCAGCCATCATGGGAGCACTGAAGCTTTCTTT. It specifies CASSHHGSTEAFF.

V usage is TRBV24-1 and J usage is TRBJ1-3; 9 nucleotides align to TRBD1. V lost 4 bases, J lost 4 bases, and 4 bases stayed unmatched. Germline V gives CDR1 KGHDR, CDR2 SFDVKD. The CDR3 is 15 residues long. CDR3 loop: CATSDHGTGGNTIYF. The CDR3 nucleotides read TGTGCCACCAGTGACCATGGGACAGGGGGAAACACCATATATTTT.

This CDR3 is CASSRDRKYEQYF. The DNA for the CDR3 is TGTGCCAGCAGCCGGGACAGAAAATACGAGCAGTACTTC. The chain couples TRBV6-5 to TRBJ2-7; 7 bases fit TRBD1. Germline CDR1 is MNHEY and CDR2 is SVGAGI. There are 13 residues in the CDR3. J lost 4 bases, V lost 6 bases, and 6 bases had no gene match.

This chain connects TRBV2 to TRBJ1-1, with D maybe TRBD1 (6 bases). CDR3 length: 12 amino acids. The V gene lost 9 bases and the J gene lost 1 base, with 9 bases spanning the gap. Germline values: CDR1 SNHLY, CDR2 FYNNEI. Here the CDR3 reads CASIQGNTEAFF. CDR3 in DNA: TGTGCCAGTATACAGGGGAACACTGAAGCTTTCTTT.

The chain uses TRBV6-5 and TRBJ2-1; no reliable D call. The germline V gene has CDR1 MNHEY and CDR2 SVGAGI. V lost 6 bases, J lost 6 bases, and 9 bases lay in between. The length of the CDR3 is 12 residues. CDR3: CASSQTGNEQFF. CDR3 DNA sequence: TGTGCCAGCAGCCAAACGGGCAATGAGCAGTTCTTC.

The chain joins TRBV18 to TRBJ2-3; 7 nucleotides agree with TRBD2. Germline loops: CDR1 KGHSH, CDR2 LQKENI. The CDR3 length is 14 residues. V was pared by 3 bases and J by 2 bases, with 2 bases of the junction left unmatched. The CDR3, as DNA: TGTGCCAGCTCACCCCGGGAGGCCACAGATACGCAGTATTTT. It yields the protein CASSPREATDTQYF.

The chain couples TRBV4-1 to TRBJ1-2; D perhaps matches TRBD1 (5 bases). V was clipped by 0 bases and J by 8 bases, with 16 bases between them. Germline CDR1 MGHRA, CDR2 YSYEKL. The CDR3 loop spans 15 amino acids. CDR3 sequence: CASSQDVAGGAGYTF. DNA of the CDR3: TGCGCCAGCAGCCAAGACGTGGCGGGAGGGGCGGGCTACACCTTC.

This clone was counted between two and nine times. The chain employs TRBV5-1 and TRBJ1-1; D is perhaps TRBD1 (6 bases). V was shortened by 6 bases and J by 0 bases, with 12 bases between the two germline ends. The CDR3 totals 14 residues. Germline V gene lookup returns CDR1 SGHRS and CDR2 YFSETQ. CDR3 nucleotide sequence: TGCGCCAGCACCCAACAGGGACTGAACACTGAAGCTTTCTTT. This translates into CASTQQGLNTEAFF.

The chain combines TRBV19 with TRBJ1-2, with D perhaps TRBD1 (5 bases). Germline CDR1 is LNHDA and CDR2 is SQIVND (reference sequence). The CDR3 loop spans 13 amino acids. V was trimmed by 4 bases and J by 7 bases, leaving 13 bases between them. The CDR3 protein is CASSTRDGGGYTF. CDR3 nucleotide sequence: TGTGCCAGTAGTACCCGGGACGGGGGTGGCTACACCTTC.

The V gene is TRBV14, the J gene TRBJ2-3; 7 bases agree with TRBD2. J was trimmed by 7 bases and V by 3 bases; bases with no gene match: 10. The CDR3 is made up of 15 amino acids. The germline gives CDR1 SGHDN, CDR2 FVKESK. The CDR3 DNA follows: TGTGCCAGCAGCCAGGCCAGGAGCGGGGTTTATACGCAGTATTTT. Its protein product is CASSQARSGVYTQYF.

This chain connects TRBV3-1 (or the pseudogene TRBV3-2) to TRBJ1-4; no clear D. The CDR3 has 15 residues. CDR1 LGHDT and CDR2 YNNKEL come from the germline V gene (reference sequence). V was cut by 3 bases and J by 3 bases, with 11 bases left in between. The CDR3 DNA follows: TGTGCCAGCAGCCACGGAAACGGAGCTAATGAAAAACTGTTTTTT. Its translation is CASSHGNGANEKLFF.

This sequence joins TRBV29-1 and TRBJ1-1; TRBD1 might be the D (6 bases). Trimming removed 1 base from V and 2 bases from J, with 14 bases in between. From germline, CDR1 is SQVTM and CDR2 ANQGSEA. The CDR3 is 15 amino acids. CDR3 DNA sequence: TGCAGCGTTGAAGGATCCGGGACATCCAACACTGAAGCTTTCTTT. It translates to CSVEGSGTSNTEAFF.